This TCR beta chain was recovered during a study of regulatory T cells in long-lasting Graves disease. V gave up 6 bases and J gave up 4 bases; unmatched junction bases: 10. Germline V gene data show CDR1 as WSHSY and CDR2 as SAAADI. The CDR3 totals 15 residues. Relying on iRepertoire HTBI primers and Arm-PCR of CDR3 regions, the team built TCR beta libraries. TCRdb analysed the multiplex PCR reads with MiXCR anew, one entry per CDR3 protein. Counted here are 400,000 to 450,000 distinct CDR3 sequences, 15% occurring once; the ten biggest clones make up around 15%. Noted time point: newly diagnosed GD, antithyroid drugs for less than 3 months. RNA from PBMCs was the source of the TCR library. This sample also appeared in a second study, on T cells in Graves' hyperthyroidism and ophthalmopathy. That report notes: The HTBI primer set was used in a first-round RT-PCR of the TCR CDR3.

The TCR comes from a woman in her thirties with Graves disease. Sample: peripheral blood mononuclear cells (PBMCs), taken at new diagnosis, from a patient treated with antithyroid drugs. The chain links TRBV10-2 to TRBJ2-5, with TRBD2 matching over 8 bases. The CDR3 spells CASRTSGGPVETQYF. CDR3 in DNA: TGCGCCAGCAGGACTTCGGGAGGGCCAGTAGAGACCCAGTACTTC.